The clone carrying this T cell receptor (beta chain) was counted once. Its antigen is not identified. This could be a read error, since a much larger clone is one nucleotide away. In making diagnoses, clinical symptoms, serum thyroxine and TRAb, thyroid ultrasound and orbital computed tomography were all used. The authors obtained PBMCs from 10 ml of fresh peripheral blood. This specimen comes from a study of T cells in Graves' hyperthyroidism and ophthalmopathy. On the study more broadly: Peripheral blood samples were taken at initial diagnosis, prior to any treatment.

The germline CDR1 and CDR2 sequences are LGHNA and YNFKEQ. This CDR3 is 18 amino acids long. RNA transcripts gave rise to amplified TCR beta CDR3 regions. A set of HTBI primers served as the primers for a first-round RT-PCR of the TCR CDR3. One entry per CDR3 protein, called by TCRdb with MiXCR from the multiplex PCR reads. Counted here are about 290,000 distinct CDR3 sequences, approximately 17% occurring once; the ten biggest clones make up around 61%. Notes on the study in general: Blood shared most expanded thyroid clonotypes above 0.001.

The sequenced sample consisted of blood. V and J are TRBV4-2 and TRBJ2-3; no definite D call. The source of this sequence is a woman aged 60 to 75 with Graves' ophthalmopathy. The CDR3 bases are TGTGCCAGCAGGCAAGGCCGCGCCGGGCTTACCTTCACAGATACGCAGTATTTT. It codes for CASRQGRAGLTFTDTQYF.